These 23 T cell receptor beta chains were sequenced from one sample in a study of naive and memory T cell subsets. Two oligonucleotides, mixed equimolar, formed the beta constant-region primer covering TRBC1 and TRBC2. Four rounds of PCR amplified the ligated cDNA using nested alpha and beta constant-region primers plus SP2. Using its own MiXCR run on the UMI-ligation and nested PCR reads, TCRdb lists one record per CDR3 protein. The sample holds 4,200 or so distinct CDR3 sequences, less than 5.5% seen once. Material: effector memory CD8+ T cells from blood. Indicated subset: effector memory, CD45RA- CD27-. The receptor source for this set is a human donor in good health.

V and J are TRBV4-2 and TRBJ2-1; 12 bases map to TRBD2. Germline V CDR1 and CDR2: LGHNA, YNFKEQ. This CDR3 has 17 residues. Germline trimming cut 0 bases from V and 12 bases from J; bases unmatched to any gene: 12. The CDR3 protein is CASSQDLIGLAGSGQFF. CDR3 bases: TGTGCCAGCAGCCAAGATTTGATAGGACTAGCGGGATCGGGGCAGTTCTTC.

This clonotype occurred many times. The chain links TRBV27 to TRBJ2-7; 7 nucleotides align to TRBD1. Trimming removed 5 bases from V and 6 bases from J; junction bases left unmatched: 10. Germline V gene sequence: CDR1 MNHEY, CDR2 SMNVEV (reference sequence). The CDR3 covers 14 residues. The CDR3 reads CASSQGDSLSEQYF. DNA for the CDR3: TGTGCCAGCAGTCAGGGGGACAGCCTCTCCGAGCAGTACTTC.

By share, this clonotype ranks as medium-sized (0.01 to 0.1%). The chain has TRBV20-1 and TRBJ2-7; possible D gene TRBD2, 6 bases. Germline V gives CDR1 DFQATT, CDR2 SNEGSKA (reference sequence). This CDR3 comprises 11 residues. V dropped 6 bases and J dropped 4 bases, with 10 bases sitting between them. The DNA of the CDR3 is TGCAGTGCCCTGAGCGGGTACGAGCAGTACTTC. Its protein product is CSALSGYEQYF.

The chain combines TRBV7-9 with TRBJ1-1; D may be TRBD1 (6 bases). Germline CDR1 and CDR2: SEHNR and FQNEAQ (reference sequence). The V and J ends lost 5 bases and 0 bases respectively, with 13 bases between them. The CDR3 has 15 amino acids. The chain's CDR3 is CASSPNRELNTEAFF. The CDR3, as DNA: TGTGCCAGCAGCCCGAACAGGGAATTGAACACTGAAGCTTTCTTT.

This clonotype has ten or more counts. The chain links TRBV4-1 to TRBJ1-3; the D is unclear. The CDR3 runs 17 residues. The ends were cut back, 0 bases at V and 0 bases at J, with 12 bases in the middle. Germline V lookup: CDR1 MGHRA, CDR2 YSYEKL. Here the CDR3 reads CASSQDGRVISGNTIYF. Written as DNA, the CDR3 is TGCGCCAGCAGCCAAGACGGTAGGGTGATCTCTGGAAACACCATATATTTT.

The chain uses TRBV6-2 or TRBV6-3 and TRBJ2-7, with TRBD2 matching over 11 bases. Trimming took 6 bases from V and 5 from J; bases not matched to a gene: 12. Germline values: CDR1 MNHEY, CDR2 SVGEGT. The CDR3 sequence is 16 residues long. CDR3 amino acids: CASRLRLAGTGNEQYF. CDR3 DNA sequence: TGTGCCAGCAGGTTACGACTAGCGGGAACTGGTAACGAGCAGTACTTC.

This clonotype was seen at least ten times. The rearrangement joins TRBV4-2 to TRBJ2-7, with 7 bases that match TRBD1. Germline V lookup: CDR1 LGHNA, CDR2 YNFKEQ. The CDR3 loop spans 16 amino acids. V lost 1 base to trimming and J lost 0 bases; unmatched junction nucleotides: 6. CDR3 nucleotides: TGTGCCAGCAGCCAAGCCAGCCGGGACAGCTCCTACGAGCAGTACTTC. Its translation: CASSQASRDSSYEQYF.

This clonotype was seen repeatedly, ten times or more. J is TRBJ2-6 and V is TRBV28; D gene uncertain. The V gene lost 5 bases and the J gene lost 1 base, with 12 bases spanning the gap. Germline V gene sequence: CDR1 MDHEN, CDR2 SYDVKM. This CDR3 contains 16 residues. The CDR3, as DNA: TGTGCCAGCAGTAGAGAGTCGATTTCTGGGGCCAACGTCCTGACTTTC. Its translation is CASSRESISGANVLTF.

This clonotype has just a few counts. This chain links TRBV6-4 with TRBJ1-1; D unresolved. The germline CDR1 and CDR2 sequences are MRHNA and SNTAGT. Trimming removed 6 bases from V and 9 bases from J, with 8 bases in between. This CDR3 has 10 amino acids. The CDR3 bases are TGTGCCAGCAGAGACCAAAAAGCTTTCTTT. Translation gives CASRDQKAFF.

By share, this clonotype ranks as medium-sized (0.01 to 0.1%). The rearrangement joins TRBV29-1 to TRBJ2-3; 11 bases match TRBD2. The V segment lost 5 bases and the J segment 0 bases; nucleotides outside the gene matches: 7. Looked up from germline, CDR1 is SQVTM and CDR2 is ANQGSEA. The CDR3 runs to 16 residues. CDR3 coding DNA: TGCAGCGTTCCCGGGACTAGCGGAACTAGCACAGATACGCAGTATTTT. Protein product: CSVPGTSGTSTDTQYF.

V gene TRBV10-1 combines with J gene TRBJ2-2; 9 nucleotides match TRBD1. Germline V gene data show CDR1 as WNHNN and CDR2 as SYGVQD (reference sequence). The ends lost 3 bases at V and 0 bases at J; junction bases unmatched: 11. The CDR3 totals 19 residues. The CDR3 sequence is CASSDEGTGSLPNTGELFF. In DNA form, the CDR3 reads TGCGCCAGCAGTGATGAAGGGACAGGGTCTCTACCGAACACCGGGGAGCTGTTTTTT.

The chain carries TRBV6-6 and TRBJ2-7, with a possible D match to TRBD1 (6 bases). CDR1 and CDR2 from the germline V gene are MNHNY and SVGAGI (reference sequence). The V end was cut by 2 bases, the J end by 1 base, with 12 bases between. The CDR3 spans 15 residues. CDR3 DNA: TGTGCCAGCAGTTACCTGCAAGGACAGTCCTACGAGCAGTACTTC. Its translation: CASSYLQGQSYEQYF.

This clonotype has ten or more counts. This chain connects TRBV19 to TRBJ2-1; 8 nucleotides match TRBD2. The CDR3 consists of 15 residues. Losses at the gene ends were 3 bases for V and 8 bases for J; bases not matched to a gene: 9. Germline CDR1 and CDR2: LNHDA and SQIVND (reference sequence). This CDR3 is CASSILAGAGDEQFF. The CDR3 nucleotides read TGTGCCAGTAGTATTCTAGCGGGTGCGGGGGATGAGCAGTTCTTC.

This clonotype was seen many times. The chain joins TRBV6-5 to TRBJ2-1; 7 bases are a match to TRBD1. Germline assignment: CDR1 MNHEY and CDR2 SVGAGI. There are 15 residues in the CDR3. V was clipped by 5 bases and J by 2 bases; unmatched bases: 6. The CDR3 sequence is CASSTGTEAYNEQFF. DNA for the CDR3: TGTGCCAGCAGTACCGGGACAGAGGCCTACAATGAGCAGTTCTTC.

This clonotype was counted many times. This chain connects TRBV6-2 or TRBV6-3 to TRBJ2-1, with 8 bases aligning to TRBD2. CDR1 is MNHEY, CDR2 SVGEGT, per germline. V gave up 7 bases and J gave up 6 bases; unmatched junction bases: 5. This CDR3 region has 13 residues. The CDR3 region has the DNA TGTGCCAGCAACCAGCGGGAGAGCAATGAGCAGTTCTTC. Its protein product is CASNQRESNEQFF.

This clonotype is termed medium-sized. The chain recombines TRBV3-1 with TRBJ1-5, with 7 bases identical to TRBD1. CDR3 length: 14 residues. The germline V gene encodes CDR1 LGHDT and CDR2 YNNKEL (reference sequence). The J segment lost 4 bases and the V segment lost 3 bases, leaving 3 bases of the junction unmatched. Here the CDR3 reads CASSQVTGNQPQHF. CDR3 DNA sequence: TGTGCCAGCAGCCAGGTGACAGGGAATCAGCCCCAGCATTTT. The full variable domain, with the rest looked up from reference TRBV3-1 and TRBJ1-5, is DTAVSQTPKYLVTQMGNDKSIKCEQNLGHDTMYWYKQDSKKFLKIMFSYNNKELIINETVPNRFSPKSPDKAHLNLHINSLELGDSAVYFCASSQVTGNQPQHFGDGTRLSIL.

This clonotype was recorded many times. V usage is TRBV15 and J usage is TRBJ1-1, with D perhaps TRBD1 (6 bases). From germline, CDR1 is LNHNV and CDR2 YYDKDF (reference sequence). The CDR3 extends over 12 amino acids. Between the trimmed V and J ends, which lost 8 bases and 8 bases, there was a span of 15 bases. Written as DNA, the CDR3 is TGTGCCACCCACCAGGGACAAGGCGAAGCTTTCTTT. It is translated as CATHQGQGEAFF.

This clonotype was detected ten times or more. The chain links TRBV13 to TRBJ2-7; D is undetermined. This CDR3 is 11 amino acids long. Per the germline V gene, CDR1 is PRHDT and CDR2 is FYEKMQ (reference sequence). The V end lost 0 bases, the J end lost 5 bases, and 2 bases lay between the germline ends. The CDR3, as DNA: TGTGCCAGCAGCTTAGGCAACGAGCAGTACTTC. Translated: CASSLGNEQYF.

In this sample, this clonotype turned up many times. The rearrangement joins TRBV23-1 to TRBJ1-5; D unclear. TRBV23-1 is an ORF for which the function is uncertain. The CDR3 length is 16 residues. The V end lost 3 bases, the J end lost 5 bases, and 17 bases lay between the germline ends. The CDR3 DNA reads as TGCGCCAGCAGTCACTCCAGAGGTGGGGAGGATCAGCCCCAGCATTTT. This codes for CASSHSRGGEDQPQHF.

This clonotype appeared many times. CDR3 sequence (DNA): TGTGCCAGTATTATAGGTTACGCGGGGAACACTGAAGCTTTCTTT. Translated, it gives CASIIGYAGNTEAFF. This chain joins TRBV12-3 or TRBV12-4 and TRBJ1-1; no firm D call. This CDR3 is built from 15 residues. The V gene lost 9 bases and the J gene lost 1 base, with 18 bases spanning the gap.

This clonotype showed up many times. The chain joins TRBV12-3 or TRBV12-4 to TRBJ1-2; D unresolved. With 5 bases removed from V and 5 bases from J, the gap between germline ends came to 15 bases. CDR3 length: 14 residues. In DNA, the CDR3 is TGTGCCAGCAGTCCCTCTCTAAGGCTTTATGGCTACACCTTC. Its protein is CASSPSLRLYGYTF.

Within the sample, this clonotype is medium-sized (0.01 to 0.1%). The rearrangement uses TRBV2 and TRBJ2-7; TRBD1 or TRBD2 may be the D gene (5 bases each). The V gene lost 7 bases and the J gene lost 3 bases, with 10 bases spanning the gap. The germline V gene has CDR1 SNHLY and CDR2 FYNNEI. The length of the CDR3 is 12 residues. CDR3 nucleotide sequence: TGTGCCAGCATGGGAGACAGCTACGAGCAGTACTTC. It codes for CASMGDSYEQYF.

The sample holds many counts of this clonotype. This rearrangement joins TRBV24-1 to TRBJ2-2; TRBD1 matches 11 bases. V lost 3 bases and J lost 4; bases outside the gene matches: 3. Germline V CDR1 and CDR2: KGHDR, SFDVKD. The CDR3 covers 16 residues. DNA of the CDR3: TGTGCCACCAGTGATACCGGGACAGGGGGCACCGGGGAGCTGTTTTTT. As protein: CATSDTGTGGTGELFF.